The 20 T cell receptor beta chains below all came from one sample that was sequenced in a study of T cell responses to AZD1222 COVID-19 vaccine. Data came from immunoSEQ multiplex PCR; TCRdb stores just in-frame clones and leaves some out. The table includes 100,000 or so clones, 86% detected once. This sample comprised peripheral blood, obtained 28 days after the second AZD1222 dose. The receptors here all came from an adult who received the AZD1222 COVID-19 vaccine.

This clone was seen once. V is TRBV10-3 and J is TRBJ1-1; TRBD1 is a possible D gene (6 bases). CDR3 length: 13 residues. V dropped 0 bases and J dropped 8 bases, with 10 bases sitting between them. From germline, CDR1 is ENHRY and CDR2 SYGVKD. This CDR3 reads CAISESQDREAFF. The CDR3, as DNA: TGTGCCATCAGTGAGTCCCAGGACAGAGAAGCTTTCTTT.

The J gene is TRBJ2-2, the V gene TRBV5-1, with D perhaps being TRBD1 or TRBD2 (6 bases each). This CDR3 spans 14 amino acids. Germline values: CDR1 SGHRS, CDR2 YFSETQ. With 3 bases removed from V and 6 bases from J, the gap between germline ends came to 12 bases. The CDR3, as DNA: TGCGCCAGCAGCTCACACAGGGAGGCCGGGGAGCTGTTTTTT. Protein: CASSSHREAGELFF.

This chain connects TRBV5-1 to TRBJ1-6; a weak D match, TRBD1 (6 bases). CDR3 length: 23 amino acids. Germline CDR1 and CDR2: SGHRS and YFSETQ. Trimming shortened V by 0 bases and J by 5 bases, and 33 bases separated the two germline ends. CDR3 nucleotide sequence: TGCGCCAGCAGCTTGGCTTCCATTTACAGTCCGGTTGGAGGGGGTAAAAATAATTCACCCCTCCACTTT. It yields the protein CASSLASIYSPVGGGKNNSPLHF.

The chain employs TRBV7-9 and TRBJ1-6; possible D gene TRBD1, 5 bases. The CDR3 extends over 15 amino acids. Germline V gene lookup returns CDR1 SEHNR and CDR2 FQNEAQ (reference sequence). The V gene lost 4 bases and the J gene lost 7 bases, with 14 bases spanning the gap. The CDR3 sequence: CASSSQGPYNSPLHF. The CDR3 DNA follows: TGTGCCAGCAGCTCCCAGGGACCGTACAATTCACCCCTCCACTTT.

The V gene is TRBV6-5, the J gene TRBJ2-6; no firm D call. The length of the CDR3 is 13 residues. Germline V lookup: CDR1 MNHEY, CDR2 SVGAGI. V gave up 6 bases and J gave up 0 bases, with 3 bases separating them. The CDR3: CASRASGANVLTF. DNA for the CDR3: TGTGCCAGCAGAGCCTCTGGGGCCAACGTCCTGACTTTC.

The rearrangement uses TRBV5-1 and TRBJ1-1, with D tentatively TRBD1 (5 bases). Per germline, CDR1 SGHRS and CDR2 YFSETQ. V lost 1 base, J lost 2 bases, and 12 bases lay in between. This CDR3 is built from 15 residues. The CDR3 spells CASSLSRGYNTEAFF. DNA of the CDR3: TGCGCCAGCAGCTTGTCCCGGGGGTATAACACTGAAGCTTTCTTT.

The chain joins TRBV11-2 to TRBJ2-3, with 13 bases fitting TRBD2. The germline gives CDR1 SGHAT, CDR2 FQNNGV. The CDR3 is 16 amino acids. Germline trimming cut 4 bases from V and 3 bases from J; bases unmatched to any gene: 4. CDR3 protein: CASSSWTSGRTDTQYF. The CDR3 coding sequence is TGTGCCAGCAGCTCGTGGACTAGCGGGAGAACAGATACGCAGTATTTT. Full variable domain (outside the CDR3, taken from reference TRBV11-2 and TRBJ2-3): EAGVAQSPRYKIIEKRQSVAFWCNPISGHATLYWYQQILGQGPKLLIQFQNNGVVDDSQLPKDRFSAERLKGVDSTLKIQPAKLEDSAVYLCASSSWTSGRTDTQYFGPGTRLTVL.

The chain employs TRBV6-5 and TRBJ2-3; the D is unclear. The CDR3 spans 13 residues. Looked up from germline, CDR1 is MNHEY and CDR2 is SVGAGI. The V end lost 6 bases, the J end lost 4 bases, and 11 bases lay between the germline ends. CDR3 in amino acids: CASRGPSPDTQYF. The CDR3 DNA reads as TGTGCCAGCAGGGGCCCGTCCCCAGATACGCAGTATTTT.

The V call is TRBV6-4, the J call TRBJ2-3; TRBD2 aligns across 11 bases. The germline V gene encodes CDR1 MRHNA and CDR2 SNTAGT. V dropped 8 bases and J dropped 4; count of bases not matched to a gene: 5. The CDR3 extends over 14 amino acids. The CDR3 DNA sequence: TGTGCCAGCTCCCCACTAGCGGGAGCAGATACGCAGTATTTT. As protein: CASSPLAGADTQYF.

This chain connects TRBV6-1 to TRBJ1-5; D is undetermined. Trimming left V 2 bases short and J 3 bases short, with 14 bases between. The length of the CDR3 is 16 residues. Germline V lookup: CDR1 MNHNS, CDR2 SASEGT. CDR3 DNA: TGTGCCAGCAGTGAACCGGCACACTCCACCAATCAGCCCCAGCATTTT. Its protein is CASSEPAHSTNQPQHF.

V gene TRBV27 combines with J gene TRBJ2-5; D uncertain. The V gene's germline CDR1 is MNHEY and CDR2 SMNVEV (reference sequence). V lost 2 bases, J lost 2 bases, and 15 bases lay in between. CDR3 length: 16 amino acids. CDR3: CASSLGPWQTQETQYF. CDR3 bases: TGTGCCAGCAGTTTAGGCCCGTGGCAGACTCAAGAGACCCAGTACTTC.

The CDR3 region has the DNA TGTGCCAGCAGGGGGTCTTTCGGGGGCGCGGGCAATCAGCCCCAGCATTTT. Translation gives CASRGSFGGAGNQPQHF. V is TRBV2 and J is TRBJ1-5; tentative D call: TRBD1 (6 bases). CDR1 and CDR2 from the germline V gene are SNHLY and FYNNEI. The CDR3 sequence is 17 residues long. V lost 6 bases and J 2 bases, leaving 20 bases between the germline ends.

V and J are TRBV27 and TRBJ1-2, with TRBD1 identical over 7 bases. The germline V gene encodes CDR1 MNHEY and CDR2 SMNVEV (reference sequence). The V gene end was trimmed by 7 bases and the J gene end by 3 bases; junction bases not matched to a gene: 14. The CDR3 totals 16 residues. The DNA for the CDR3 is TGTGCCAGCACCCCCCTATACACAGGGGCGGACTATGGCTACACCTTC. Protein: CASTPLYTGADYGYTF.

This rearrangement joins TRBV28 to TRBJ2-7, with 9 bases aligning to TRBD1. V dropped 5 bases and J dropped 0; count of bases not matched to a gene: 2. This CDR3 region has 14 residues. In germline, CDR1 is MDHEN, CDR2 SYDVKM. In DNA form, the CDR3 reads TGTGCCAGCAGTCTGACAGGGGGCTCCTACGAGCAGTACTTC. Its translation is CASSLTGGSYEQYF.

This clone was seen a few times. The rearrangement links TRBV6-5 to TRBJ1-2; a weak D match, TRBD1 (6 bases). CDR1 is MNHEY, CDR2 SVGAGI, per germline. V was clipped by 7 bases and J by 6 bases, with 12 bases between them. The CDR3 sequence is 12 residues long. CDR3 in amino acids: CASTRQDDGYTF. The CDR3 bases are TGTGCCAGCACCCGACAGGATGATGGCTACACCTTC.

The chain joins TRBV28 to TRBJ1-1; 12 positions agree with TRBD1. The CDR3 loop spans 16 amino acids. Germline-derived CDR1 and CDR2 are MDHEN and SYDVKM. The trim removed 2 bases at V and 6 bases at J, leaving 7 bases unmatched. The CDR3 here is CASSLGDRGLGAEAFF. CDR3 coding DNA: TGTGCCAGCAGTTTAGGGGACAGGGGGCTCGGGGCTGAAGCTTTCTTT.

The chain is built from TRBV2 and TRBJ1-5, with 9 bases that match TRBD1. Germline values: CDR1 SNHLY, CDR2 FYNNEI. V lost 7 bases, J lost 4 bases, and 11 bases stayed unmatched. There are 16 residues in the CDR3. CDR3 in amino acids: CASTPPGQGRNQPQHF. As DNA, the CDR3 is TGTGCCAGCACCCCTCCGGGACAGGGTAGGAATCAGCCCCAGCATTTT.

This clone was seen only once. This chain uses TRBV7-6 with TRBJ2-5; D gene ambiguous. There are 16 residues in the CDR3. Germline CDR1 reads SGHVS; CDR2 reads FNYEAQ. The V end lost 1 base, the J end lost 5 bases, and 17 bases lay between the germline ends. CDR3 loop: CASSLEYLSVWETQYF. In nucleotides, the CDR3 is TGTGCCAGCAGCTTAGAGTATCTGAGCGTATGGGAGACCCAGTACTTC. Together with reference TRBV7-6 and TRBJ2-5, the CDR3 gives the full variable domain: GAGVSQSPRYKVTKRGQDVALRCDPISGHVSLYWYRQALGQGPEFLTYFNYEAQQDKSGLPNDRFSAERPEGSISTLTIQRTEQRDSAMYRCASSLEYLSVWETQYFGPGTRLLVL.

The chain recombines TRBV5-1 with TRBJ2-2; D not resolved. V lost 5 bases to trimming and J lost 1 base, with 9 bases between them. Germline V gene lookup returns CDR1 SGHRS and CDR2 YFSETQ. This CDR3 region has 14 residues. CDR3 in amino acids: CASSLDLNTGELFF. The CDR3 region has the DNA TGCGCCAGCAGTTTAGACCTGAACACCGGGGAGCTGTTTTTT.

This clone was recorded only once. V is TRBV28 and J is TRBJ1-2, with D perhaps TRBD1 (6 bases). The germline CDR1 and CDR2 sequences are MDHEN and SYDVKM. V shed 5 bases and J shed 3 bases, with 13 bases lying between them. The CDR3 is 14 amino acids. In DNA form, the CDR3 reads TGTGCCAGCAGTCCAAGCAGGGGCCACTATGGCTACACCTTC. It translates to CASSPSRGHYGYTF.